This is a list of T cell receptor beta chains from one sample in a study of T cell responses to AZD1222 COVID-19 vaccine. The data were produced by immunoSEQ multiplex PCR, yet TCRdb's version contains in-frame clones alone and is incomplete. The table shows 95,000 to 100,000 clones, with almost 90% occurring only once. The material was peripheral blood, obtained on day 0 of AZD1222 vaccination. These receptors all come from an adult in good health. Each CDR3 is given with its conserved first and last residue. A D gene is named only where the DNA matches it firmly. Clone size is given for some rows only: seen once, a few or many times, or a class if the clone is expanded.

j_call	v_call	clone_size	d_call	cdr3_aa	cdr3_nt
TRBJ2-4	TRBV30	-	-	CAWRDRGVGNIQYF	TGTGCCTGGAGGGACCGTGGGGTGGGAAACATTCAGTACTTC
TRBJ2-2	TRBV28	-	TRBD1	CASSILPGDRGITGELFF	TGTGCCAGCAGTATCCTCCCGGGGGACAGGGGTATCACCGGGGAGCTGTTTTTT
TRBJ2-7	TRBV7-8	-	TRBD1	CASSSRDRTYEQYF	TGTGCCAGCAGCTCCCGGGACAGGACCTACGAGCAGTACTTC
TRBJ2-2	TRBV9	-	TRBD2	CASSVSGSDTGELFF	TGTGCCAGCAGCGTAAGCGGGAGTGACACCGGGGAGCTGTTTTTT
TRBJ2-7	TRBV28	-	TRBD2	CAGASGINEQYF	TGTGCCGGGGCTAGCGGGATCAACGAGCAGTACTTC
TRBJ2-7	TRBV10-3	-	-	CAISEQGFEQYF	TGTGCCATCAGCGAACAGGGATTCGAGCAGTACTTC
TRBJ2-7	TRBV25-1	once	TRBD2	CASSLGTSGSSYEQYF	TGTGCCAGCAGCCTCGGGACTAGCGGGAGCTCCTACGAGCAGTACTTC
TRBJ2-5	TRBV11-3	-	TRBD2	CASSISGPSSFQYF	TGTGCCAGCAGCATTAGCGGGCCTAGCTCGTTCCAGTACTTC
TRBJ1-5	TRBV7-8	-	TRBD1	CASSFRTGGGQPQHF	TGTGCCAGCAGCTTCCGGACAGGGGGCGGTCAGCCCCAGCATTTT
TRBJ2-1	TRBV4-2	few	TRBD2	CASSQDMSGTYNEQFF	TGTGCCAGCAGCCAAGATATGAGCGGGACCTACAATGAGCAGTTCTTC
TRBJ1-5	TRBV6-5	-	-	CASSYFGVDQPQHF	TGTGCCAGCAGTTACTTTGGGGTGGATCAGCCCCAGCATTTT
TRBJ1-1	TRBV28	-	TRBD1	CASSSGGQGARAFF	TGTGCCAGCAGTTCGGGAGGCCAGGGGGCGAGGGCTTTCTTT
TRBJ2-1	TRBV20-1	-	-	CSANNEQFF	TGCAGTGCTAACAATGAGCAGTTCTTC
TRBJ2-6	TRBV11-2	-	-	CASSHLKGAGANVLTF	TGTGCCAGCAGCCATTTGAAGGGGGCTGGGGCCAACGTCCTGACTTTC
TRBJ1-1	TRBV7-2	-	-	CASSPLYVGGGAFF	TGTGCCAGCAGCCCCCTCTACGTTGGGGGTGGCGCTTTCTTT
TRBJ2-7	TRBV11-2	once	-	CASSLKIAAGPGHYEQYF	TGTGCCAGCAGCTTAAAAATAGCGGCGGGCCCGGGCCACTACGAGCAGTACTTC
TRBJ2-2	TRBV11-2	-	-	CASSPIGTRHAGELFF	TGTGCCAGCAGCCCTATCGGGACAAGGCACGCCGGGGAGCTGTTTTTT
TRBJ2-5	TRBV6-2/TRBV6-3	-	TRBD2	CASSYRAGGTETQYF	TGTGCCAGCAGTTACAGAGCGGGAGGCACGGAGACCCAGTACTTC
TRBJ2-7	TRBV5-4	-	-	CASSLEPGVTVRQYF	TGTGCCAGCAGCTTGGAGCCGGGAGTTACGGTTAGGCAGTACTTC
TRBJ2-7	TRBV7-2	-	TRBD2	CASSSQRDGEQYF	TGTGCCAGCAGCTCCCAGCGGGATGGCGAGCAGTACTTC
TRBJ2-7	TRBV4-3	-	TRBD2	CASSQDIAGGSYEQYF	TGCGCCAGCAGCCAAGATATAGCGGGGGGCTCCTACGAGCAGTACTTC
TRBJ1-1	TRBV28	few	-	CASSGLLGNTEAFF	TGTGCCAGCAGTGGACTGTTAGGGAACACTGAAGCTTTCTTT
TRBJ2-7	TRBV7-2	-	-	CASSETRSVYEQYF	TGTGCCAGCAGTGAGACCCGGAGTGTCTACGAGCAGTACTTC
TRBJ1-1	TRBV5-1	-	-	CASSPRTYGTEAFF	TGCGCCAGCAGCCCAAGGACTTATGGCACTGAAGCTTTCTTT
TRBJ1-2	TRBV7-2	-	-	CASSLEAVYGYTF	TGTGCCAGCAGCTTAGAGGCAGTCTATGGCTACACCTTC
TRBJ1-1	TRBV11-3	-	-	CASSFGAGMNTEAFF	TGTGCCAGCAGCTTCGGGGCCGGGATGAACACTGAAGCTTTCTTT
TRBJ2-3	TRBV5-6	-	TRBD2	CASSSRTSGSLGTDTQYF	TGTGCCAGCAGTTCCCGGACTAGCGGGAGTTTGGGCACAGATACGCAGTATTTT
TRBJ1-1	TRBV30	-	-	CAWSKPNTEAFF	TGTGCCTGGAGTAAACCGAACACTGAAGCTTTCTTT
TRBJ2-7	TRBV6-2/TRBV6-3	-	-	CASSYSLRDSSYEQYF	TGTGCCAGCAGTTACTCCCTTCGGGATAGTTCCTACGAGCAGTACTTC
TRBJ1-3	TRBV12-3/TRBV12-4	-	TRBD1	CASGGQGNTIYF	TGTGCCAGCGGGGGACAGGGAAACACCATATATTTT
TRBJ2-1	TRBV28	-	TRBD2	CASGTSGWVNEQFF	TGTGCCAGCGGGACTAGCGGGTGGGTAAATGAGCAGTTCTTC
TRBJ2-2	TRBV27	-	-	CASSHTGELFF	TGTGCCAGCAGCCACACCGGGGAGCTGTTTTTT